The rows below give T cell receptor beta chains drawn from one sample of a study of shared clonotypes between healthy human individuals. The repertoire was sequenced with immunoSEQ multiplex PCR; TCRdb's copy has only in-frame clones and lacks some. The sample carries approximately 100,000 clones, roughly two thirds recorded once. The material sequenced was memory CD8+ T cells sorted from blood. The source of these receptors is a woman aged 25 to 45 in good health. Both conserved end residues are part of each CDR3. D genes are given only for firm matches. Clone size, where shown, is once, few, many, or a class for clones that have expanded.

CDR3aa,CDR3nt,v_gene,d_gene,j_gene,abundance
CAWTAQGTQYF,TGTGCCTGGACGGCCCAGGGGACCCAGTACTTC,TRBV30,NA,TRBJ2-5,NA
CASRDSNTEAFF,TGTGCCAGCAGAGACAGTAACACTGAAGCTTTCTTT,TRBV6-1,NA,TRBJ1-1,NA
CASGSSGCRTSRANVLTF,TGTGCTAGTGGTAGCTCAGGTTGCAGGACAAGTCGGGCCAACGTCCTGACTTTC,TRBV12-5,NA,TRBJ2-6,NA
CASRETAQNTEAFF,TGTGCCAGCAGAGAAACGGCCCAGAACACTGAAGCTTTCTTT,TRBV2,NA,TRBJ1-1,once
CASSATGTTEAFF,TGTGCCAGCAGCGCTACAGGGACCACTGAAGCTTTCTTT,TRBV28,NA,TRBJ1-1,NA
CSVEEWTSGRLNEQFF,TGCAGCGTTGAAGAGTGGACTAGCGGGAGGTTAAATGAGCAGTTCTTC,TRBV29-1,TRBD2,TRBJ2-1,NA
CASSEGTSGTDTQYF,TGTGCCAGCAGTGAGGGGACTAGCGGGACAGATACGCAGTATTTT,TRBV6-4,TRBD2,TRBJ2-3,NA
CASSLELGTSYEQYF,TGTGCCAGCAGCTTAGAACTTGGCACCTCCTACGAGCAGTACTTC,TRBV7-8,NA,TRBJ2-7,NA
CASSFSGRPSYNEQFF,TGTGCCAGCAGTTTTAGCGGGAGGCCCTCCTACAATGAGCAGTTCTTC,TRBV28,TRBD2,TRBJ2-1,NA
CSAGAYNEQFF,TGCAGTGCGGGCGCCTACAATGAGCAGTTCTTC,TRBV20-1,NA,TRBJ2-1,few
CASIDSYEQYF,TGTGCCAGCATAGACAGCTACGAGCAGTACTTC,TRBV2,NA,TRBJ2-7,NA
CASSFTSEQFF,TGTGCCAGCAGCTTTACGAGTGAGCAGTTCTTC,TRBV5-6,NA,TRBJ2-1,few
CASNPGGLATGELFF,TGTGCCAGCAACCCCGGGGGGCTGGCCACCGGGGAGCTGTTTTTT,TRBV2,NA,TRBJ2-2,NA
CASSLLLNTGELFF,TGTGCCAGCAGTTTGCTTCTGAACACCGGGGAGCTGTTTTTT,TRBV28,NA,TRBJ2-2,NA
CATYWGFEYF,TGTGCCACCTACTGGGGGTTCGAGTACTTC,TRBV6-1,NA,TRBJ2-7,NA
CASSAGTSHYEQYF,TGCGCCAGCAGCGCCGGGACTAGCCACTACGAGCAGTACTTC,TRBV5-1,TRBD2,TRBJ2-7,once
CASSEDWTGGGGYTF,TGTGCCAGCAGTGAAGATTGGACAGGGGGCGGTGGCTACACCTTC,TRBV2,TRBD1,TRBJ1-2,NA
CASSLAIGRTDTQYF,TGTGCCAGCAGCTTAGCCATCGGGAGAACAGATACGCAGTATTTT,TRBV7-2,NA,TRBJ2-3,NA
CASRKGPTYEQYF,TGTGCCAGCAGGAAGGGGCCAACCTACGAGCAGTACTTC,TRBV7-3,NA,TRBJ2-7,NA
CAISGLKGQVDYGYTF,TGTGCCATCAGTGGATTAAAAGGACAGGTTGACTATGGCTACACCTTC,TRBV10-3,TRBD1,TRBJ1-2,NA
CASNRGNQPQHF,TGTGCCAGCAATAGGGGGAATCAGCCCCAGCATTTT,TRBV25-1,NA,TRBJ1-5,NA
CASSEPPGGGTGNTIYF,TGTGCCAGCAGTGAACCTCCGGGGGGGGGAACTGGAAACACCATATATTTT,TRBV6-1,NA,TRBJ1-3,NA
CASSERTSGTYYNEQFF,TGTGCCAGCAGCGAGAGGACTAGCGGTACATATTACAATGAGCAGTTCTTC,TRBV9,TRBD2,TRBJ2-1,NA
CASSKRQGKAGELFF,TGTGCCAGCAGCAAAAGGCAGGGGAAGGCCGGGGAGCTGTTTTTT,TRBV21-1,NA,TRBJ2-2,NA
CASSPSTSGRAKNIQYF,TGCGCCAGCAGCCCATCAACTAGCGGGAGGGCGAAAAACATTCAGTACTTC,TRBV5-1,TRBD2,TRBJ2-4,NA
CASSLSRTEIYEQYF,TGTGCCAGCAGCTTATCCAGGACTGAAATCTACGAGCAGTACTTC,TRBV11-2,NA,TRBJ2-7,NA
CASSSTRGQSSYNEQFF,TGTGCCAGCAGCTCCACCCGGGGCCAGAGCTCCTACAATGAGCAGTTCTTC,TRBV7-9,NA,TRBJ2-1,NA
CASSRSLARAANTGELFF,TGTGCCAGCAGCCGATCGCTAGCGAGGGCCGCGAACACCGGGGAGCTGTTTTTT,TRBV5-6,NA,TRBJ2-2,NA
CASRPLYLPYEQYF,TGTGCCAGCAGACCTTTATACCTCCCCTACGAGCAGTACTTC,TRBV21-1,NA,TRBJ2-7,NA
CASSLGMTGLSSEQYF,TGTGCCAGCAGCTTAGGAATGACAGGGCTGTCATCCGAGCAGTACTTC,TRBV7-9,TRBD1,TRBJ2-7,NA
CATRDGGELFF,TGCGCCACCCGGGATGGCGGGGAGCTGTTTTTT,TRBV10-1,NA,TRBJ2-2,NA
CATSAQTGTGGHEQYF,TGTGCCACCAGCGCGCAAACCGGGACAGGGGGCCACGAGCAGTACTTC,TRBV15,TRBD1,TRBJ2-7,NA
CASSSNDRGQYNEQFF,TGTGCCAGCAGCTCTAACGACAGGGGACAATACAATGAGCAGTTCTTC,TRBV7-8,TRBD1,TRBJ2-1,NA
CASSLRHDEQYF,TGTGCCAGCAGCTTAAGACACGACGAGCAGTACTTC,TRBV13,NA,TRBJ2-7,once
CASSERTGKTEAFF,TGTGCCAGCAGTGAACGGACAGGGAAGACTGAAGCTTTCTTT,TRBV25-1,TRBD1,TRBJ1-1,few
CASSLHSSPQFF,TGCGCCAGCAGCTTGCACAGCTCCCCTCAGTTCTTC,TRBV5-1,NA,TRBJ2-1,NA
CASRRTSADTQYF,TGTGCCAGCCGAAGAACCAGTGCAGATACGCAGTATTTT,TRBV27,NA,TRBJ2-3,NA
CASRIAGQPYPYEQYF,TGTGCCAGCAGAATAGCGGGACAGCCTTACCCCTACGAGCAGTACTTC,TRBV7-9,NA,TRBJ2-7,NA
CASSHIRGSYEQYF,TGCGCCAGCAGCCATATCAGGGGATCCTACGAGCAGTACTTC,TRBV4-1,NA,TRBJ2-7,NA
CASSQEPRTSYEQYF,TGTGCCAGCAGCCAAGAACCCCGGACCTCCTACGAGCAGTACTTC,TRBV14,NA,TRBJ2-7,NA
CASSLTPSLNEQFF,TGTGCCAGCAGCCTTACGCCCAGCCTCAATGAGCAGTTCTTC,TRBV11-3,NA,TRBJ2-1,many
CASSVAGVAGGPGETQYF,TGTGCCAGCAGCGTAGCTGGGGTAGCGGGAGGGCCCGGGGAGACCCAGTACTTC,TRBV9,TRBD2,TRBJ2-5,NA
CASSFGFGVRTEAFF,TGTGCCAGCAGCTTCGGCTTTGGGGTTAGGACTGAAGCTTTCTTT,TRBV14,NA,TRBJ1-1,NA
CASTVGHRNSGNTIYF,TGTGCCAGTACCGTGGGCCATCGAAACTCTGGAAACACCATATATTTT,TRBV19,NA,TRBJ1-3,few
CSASATDEQYF,TGCAGTGCTAGTGCGACTGACGAGCAGTACTTC,TRBV20-1,NA,TRBJ2-7,NA
CASSEGQAGGWWQFF,TGTGCCAGCAGTGAAGGTCAGGCGGGGGGGTGGTGGCAGTTCTTC,TRBV6-1,TRBD2,TRBJ2-1,NA
CASSEGQGSPQPQHF,TGTGCCAGCAGTGAGGGACAGGGTTCACCCCAGCCCCAGCATTTT,TRBV6-1,TRBD1,TRBJ1-5,medium-sized
CASSRPGSEQYF,TGCGCCAGCAGTCGACCCGGGTCCGAGCAGTACTTC,TRBV23-1,NA,TRBJ2-7,NA
CASSDSTSGAVNEQFF,TGTGCCAGCAGTGACTCGACTAGCGGGGCGGTCAATGAGCAGTTCTTC,TRBV6-4,TRBD2,TRBJ2-1,NA
CAWSFDPYEQYF,TGTGCCTGGAGTTTTGACCCCTACGAGCAGTACTTC,TRBV30,NA,TRBJ2-7,NA
CASSPGTGGGDTQYF,TGTGCCAGCAGCCCAGGGACAGGGGGAGGAGATACGCAGTATTTT,TRBV13,TRBD1,TRBJ2-3,NA
CASSVDFGTTDTQYF,TGTGCCAGCAGCGTAGATTTTGGGACCACAGATACGCAGTATTTT,TRBV9,NA,TRBJ2-3,NA
CASSNGLSGNTIYF,TGTGCCAGTAGTAACGGTCTCTCTGGAAACACCATATATTTT,TRBV19,NA,TRBJ1-3,NA
CATSRGPGQTNEKLFF,TGTGCCACCAGCAGAGGGCCGGGACAGACTAATGAAAAACTGTTTTTT,TRBV15,TRBD1,TRBJ1-4,NA
CASSTSSGSYNEQFF,TGCGCCAGCAGCACCTCTAGCGGTTCCTACAATGAGCAGTTCTTC,TRBV5-1,TRBD2,TRBJ2-1,once